Below, 26 T cell receptor beta chains from the same sample are listed, as sequenced in a study of metastatic and nonmetastatic thyroid tumors. Every patient underwent thyroid surgery untreated. TCRdb used MiXCR to call clones anew from the PCR reads. The sample lists about 17,000 clones, roughly 26% occurring once. Sequenced sample: tumor tissue. These TCRs come from a female donor with papillary thyroid cancer or a benign thyroid nodule (not recorded which). Some clones in this sample may be carry-over from other donors' samples.

This clone was observed many times. This chain connects TRBV27 to TRBJ2-2, with 13 bases identical to TRBD2. The CDR3 is 19 amino acids. V shed 2 bases, J shed 2 bases, and the junction held 8 bases outside the gene matches. Germline CDR1 is MNHEY and CDR2 is SMNVEV (reference sequence). The CDR3 here is CASSLGLAGASVNTGELFF. The CDR3, as DNA: TGTGCCAGCAGTTTAGGACTAGCGGGAGCTTCCGTAAACACCGGGGAGCTGTTTTTT.

This clone has at least ten counts. This sequence joins TRBV3-1 and TRBJ2-1; 13 bases fit TRBD2. Germline assignment: CDR1 LGHDT and CDR2 YNNKEL (reference sequence). The J segment lost 6 bases and the V segment lost 6 bases, leaving 2 bases of the junction unmatched. The CDR3 has 14 residues. The DNA of the CDR3 is TGTGCCAGCAGAACTAGCGGGAGGGCCAATGAGCAGTTCTTC. Translation gives CASRTSGRANEQFF.

This clone came up many times. V gene TRBV20-1 combines with J gene TRBJ2-7; either TRBD1 or TRBD2 may supply D (7 bases each). The length of the CDR3 is 14 residues. V dropped 5 bases and J dropped 3 bases, with 17 bases sitting between them. CDR1 is DFQATT and CDR2 is SNEGSKA in the germline V gene (reference sequence). The CDR3 region is CSAQDRTSHYEQYF. DNA of the CDR3: TGCAGTGCTCAGGACAGGACTAGTCACTACGAGCAGTACTTC.

This clone was counted many times. Being one base from a much bigger clone, this may be a read error. Distinct nucleotide sequences in the sample also encode this CDR3. The V gene is TRBV27, the J gene TRBJ2-2, with 9 bases matching TRBD2. Germline V gene data show CDR1 as MNHEY and CDR2 as SMNVEV (reference sequence). Germline trimming cut 2 bases from V and 5 bases from J; bases unmatched to any gene: 9. The CDR3 is 17 amino acids. CDR3 nucleotides: TGTGCCAGCAGTTTAGGGGGCCCTAGCGGGGCTACCGGGGAGCTGTTTTTT. Translation: CASSLGGPSGATGELFF.

In its sample, this clone was seen many times. The genes are TRBV6-7 and TRBJ2-7; 7 bases match TRBD1. TRBV6-7 is filed as an ORF, its function uncertain. This CDR3 is built from 14 residues. V shed 7 bases and J 6 bases; nucleotides not matched to a gene: 12. CDR3 loop: CASTNRGGGCEQYF. CDR3 nucleotides: TGTGCCAGCACGAACAGGGGTGGGGGATGCGAGCAGTACTTC.

The chain carries TRBV19 and TRBJ2-6, with D unclear. CDR1 is LNHDA and CDR2 is SQIVND in the germline V gene (reference sequence). This CDR3 is 15 amino acids long. Between the trimmed V and J ends, which lost 7 bases and 0 bases, there was a span of 10 bases. CDR3 protein: CASMCANSGANVLTF. Written as DNA, the CDR3 is TGTGCCAGTATGTGCGCAAACTCTGGGGCCAACGTCCTGACTTTC.

This clone was counted a few times. The chain combines TRBV6-1 with TRBJ1-2; D perhaps matches TRBD1 (6 bases). V was pared by 7 bases and J by 0 bases, with 15 bases between. Germline V gene data show CDR1 as MNHNS and CDR2 as SASEGT. This CDR3 region has 15 residues. CDR3 protein: CASTPGHLTNYGYTF. CDR3 DNA sequence: TGTGCCAGCACCCCGGGACACCTCACTAACTATGGCTACACCTTC.

The J gene is TRBJ2-3, the V gene TRBV4-2; TRBD2 matches 10 bases. Unmatched junction bases numbered 14, after V lost 2 bases and J lost 6 bases. Germline CDR1 reads LGHNA; CDR2 reads YNFKEQ. This CDR3 region has 18 residues. CDR3 sequence: CASSQLLAGEVPYDTQYF. For the CDR3, the DNA is TGTGCCAGCAGCCAATTGCTAGCGGGAGAAGTTCCGTACGATACGCAGTATTTT.

This clone was recorded a few times. The V call is TRBV12-3 or TRBV12-4, the J call TRBJ2-3; D gene unclear. The CDR3 sequence is 14 residues long. The V gene lost 1 base and the J gene lost 6 bases, with 11 bases spanning the gap. CDR3 sequence reads: CASSLDWSVDTQYF. DNA for the CDR3: TGTGCCAGCAGTTTAGACTGGAGTGTCGATACGCAGTATTTT.

This clone is categorized as large. The chain uses TRBV6-1 and TRBJ2-3; unclear D gene. V shed 4 bases and J shed 2 bases, with 13 bases lying between them. The CDR3 extends over 15 amino acids. Germline CDR1 is MNHNS and CDR2 is SASEGT. Here the CDR3 DNA reads TGTGCCAGCAGTGTCCGGGCCCCTCTCACAGATACGCAGTATTTT. Protein product: CASSVRAPLTDTQYF.

This clone is labeled medium-sized. CDR3 in amino acids: CASSLGQGWDGYTF. DNA for the CDR3: TGTGCCAGTAGCCTTGGACAGGGCTGGGATGGCTACACCTTC. The chain is built from TRBV19 and TRBJ1-2; TRBD1 matches at 8 bases. The length of the CDR3 is 14 residues. V lost 6 bases, J lost 6 bases, and 9 bases stayed unmatched. The germline V gene encodes CDR1 LNHDA and CDR2 SQIVND (reference sequence).

This clone was counted a few times. J is TRBJ2-7 and V is TRBV2; D is unclear. V was pared by 5 bases and J by 2 bases, with 16 bases between. The CDR3 has 15 residues. Germline assignment: CDR1 SNHLY and CDR2 FYNNEI. CDR3 sequence reads: CASSRVGLSAYEQYF. The CDR3 DNA sequence: TGTGCCAGCAGTCGAGTAGGTCTATCCGCCTACGAGCAGTACTTC.

The chain's CDR3 is CASSFSNYGYTF. For the CDR3, the DNA is TGTGCCAGCAGTTTTTCGAACTATGGCTACACCTTC. This chain connects TRBV28 to TRBJ1-2; the D is unclear. CDR1 and CDR2 from the germline V gene are MDHEN and SYDVKM. V lost 3 bases, J lost 2 bases, and 4 bases lay in between. This CDR3 contains 12 residues.

V usage is TRBV20-1 and J usage is TRBJ2-3, with TRBD2 matching over 7 bases. J lost 8 bases, V lost 3 bases, and 8 bases had no gene match. Germline V CDR1 and CDR2: DFQATT, SNEGSKA (reference sequence). The CDR3 has 13 residues. CDR3 sequence (DNA): TGCAGTGCTAGCCCCGATTGGGGGGGTACGCAGTATTTT. Encoded protein: CSASPDWGGTQYF.

This clone was counted ten times or more. The chain uses TRBV12-3 or TRBV12-4 and TRBJ1-2; TRBD1 matches at 10 bases. The junction had 8 bases not matched to a gene; V was cut back by 8 bases and J by 5 bases. The CDR3 is 14 residues long. CDR3 DNA: TGTGCCAGCCGAGAGACAGGGGGCGGGTATGGCTACACCTTC. The encoded protein is CASRETGGGYGYTF.

This clone was counted only a few times. V gene TRBV7-2 combines with J gene TRBJ2-7, with a possible D match to TRBD1 (5 bases). The CDR3 is 14 residues long. In germline, CDR1 is SGHTA, CDR2 FQGNSA. V was clipped by 1 base and J by 2 bases, with 9 bases between them. In DNA form, the CDR3 reads TGTGCCAGCAGCTTAGAAGTGGGGCCCTACGAGCAGTACTTC. It is translated as CASSLEVGPYEQYF.

V usage is TRBV11-3 and J usage is TRBJ2-3; D gene unclear. Trimming took 4 bases from V and 4 from J, leaving 12 bases between them. Germline-derived CDR1 and CDR2 are SGHNT and YENEEA. The CDR3 is 14 amino acids. The CDR3 region has the DNA TGTGCCAGCAGCTCGGTACCTCAAGCAGATACGCAGTATTTT. This codes for CASSSVPQADTQYF.

The CDR3 sequence: CASSLLGIGEAYEQYF. The CDR3 bases are TGCGCCAGCAGCCTCCTAGGGATAGGGGAGGCCTACGAGCAGTACTTC. This chain connects TRBV4-1 to TRBJ2-7; TRBD2 is a possible D gene (6 bases). Germline CDR1 reads MGHRA; CDR2 reads YSYEKL. The CDR3 runs to 16 residues. V lost 4 bases to trimming and J lost 2 bases, with 18 bases between them.

The chain links TRBV7-3 to TRBJ2-1; D could derive from TRBD1 or TRBD2 (6 bases each). This CDR3 region has 15 residues. Deletions cut 0 bases from V and 7 bases from J, with 13 bases between. CDR1 is SGHTA and CDR2 is FQGTGA in the germline V gene. The CDR3: CASSLTGGPENEQFF. The CDR3 coding sequence is TGTGCCAGCAGCTTAACGGGGGGCCCCGAAAATGAGCAGTTCTTC.

This clone was detected ten times or more. V usage is TRBV6-1 and J usage is TRBJ2-7; D uncertain. The CDR3 has 12 amino acids. The V and J ends lost 0 bases and 4 bases respectively, with 4 bases between them. CDR1 is MNHNS and CDR2 is SASEGT in the germline V gene. For the CDR3, the DNA is TGTGCCAGCAGTGAAGCAGGGTACGAGCAGTACTTC. Its protein product is CASSEAGYEQYF.

With regard to this clone: Germline and junction disagree at one end, which may indicate a read error. The J gene is TRBJ1-2, the V gene TRBV5-1; no reliable D call. The CDR3 runs to 14 residues. Germline values: CDR1 SGHRS, CDR2 YFSETQ. CDR3: CASSLEGSGYDYTF. In DNA form, the CDR3 reads TGCGCCAGCAGCCTAGAAGGTTCGGGCTATGACTACACCTTC.

Ten or more counts support this clone. The rearrangement links TRBV5-1 to TRBJ2-3; D is ambiguous. CDR1 is SGHRS, CDR2 YFSETQ, per germline. Trimming stripped 3 bases from V and 0 bases from J, with 8 bases between. There are 14 residues in the CDR3. The CDR3 nucleotides read TGCGCCAGCAGCTCCGGACGTAGCACAGATACGCAGTATTTT. As protein: CASSSGRSTDTQYF. The full variable domain, its missing parts supplied by reference TRBV5-1 and TRBJ2-3, is KAGVTQTPRYLIKTRGQQVTLSCSPISGHRSVSWYQQTPGQGLQFLFEYFSETQRNKGNFPGRFSGRQFSNSRSEMNVSTLELGDSALYLCASSSGRSTDTQYFGPGTRLTVL.

This clone has ten or more counts. The chain links TRBV29-1 to TRBJ2-7; TRBD2 aligns across 10 bases. This CDR3 is 14 amino acids long. V gave up 3 bases and J gave up 4 bases; unmatched junction bases: 6. CDR1 SQVTM and CDR2 ANQGSEA come from the germline V gene. The CDR3 DNA follows: TGCAGCGTTGAGTCGACTAGCGGGCATTACGAGCAGTACTTC. It specifies CSVESTSGHYEQYF.

This clone occurred a few times. A much larger clonotype is one base distant, so this may be a read error. The rearrangement links TRBV20-1 to TRBJ2-3; 7 bases map to TRBD1. Germline CDR1 and CDR2: DFQATT and SNEGSKA (reference sequence). There are 12 residues in the CDR3. This chain's CDR3 is CRPGQPTDTQYF. As DNA, the CDR3 is TGCAGACCGGGACAGCCCACAGATACGCAGTATTTT.

In this sample, this clone turned up many times. The CDR3 DNA reads as TGCAGTGCTGATCCGGGCAGAAATTCACCCCTCCACTTT. Translation: CSADPGRNSPLHF. The genes are TRBV20-1 and TRBJ1-6; no clear D. Germline V gene lookup returns CDR1 DFQATT and CDR2 SNEGSKA (reference sequence). Trimming removed 5 bases from V and 7 bases from J, with 12 bases in between. CDR3 length equals 13 residues.

This clone was seen many times. The chain has TRBV9 and TRBJ2-7; 7 bases fit TRBD2. V lost 0 bases and J lost 3; bases outside the gene matches: 6. The CDR3 sequence is 15 residues long. Germline values: CDR1 SGDLS, CDR2 YYNGEE. The CDR3 here is CASSVGSAGVYEQYF. The DNA for the CDR3 is TGTGCCAGCAGCGTAGGAAGCGCGGGAGTCTACGAGCAGTACTTC.